This T cell receptor beta chain was obtained from a study of blood T cell repertoires in COVID-19. Only in-frame clones appear in the TCRdb table, and some are missing; sequencing was by immunoSEQ multiplex PCR. The table lists 200,000 to 250,000 clones, roughly 88% of them singletons, with approximately 5% in the top ten. Germline CDR1 reads SEHNR; CDR2 reads FQNEAQ (reference sequence). The CDR3 totals 14 residues. V lost 5 bases to trimming and J lost 9 bases, with 14 bases between them. In this sample, this clone turned up many times. This chain connects TRBV7-9 to TRBJ1-6; TRBD1 is a possible D gene (5 bases). The sequencing sample was made of peripheral blood. The receptor was derived from a woman aged 80 or older with COVID-19, enrolled during active disease. As DNA, the CDR3 is TGTGCCAGCAGCCCAACAGGCGACGGTTCACCCCTCCACTTT. This sequence encodes CASSPTGDGSPLHF.